The source of this T cell receptor (beta chain) is a study of T cells after yellow fever vaccination. Study-level points and caveats: A large majority of primary-vaccination clones showed up again after the booster (about 96% CD4, around 90% CD8). Abundant clonotypes (contaminants from the bulk population) could be present in FACS-sorted repertoires.

Comment on this clonotype: Antigen unknown.

Germline V gene lookup returns CDR1 SGHTA and CDR2 FQGNSA. This CDR3 is built from 14 residues. V dropped 4 bases and J dropped 6 bases, with 14 bases sitting between them. By 5'RACE template switching, TCR cDNA was produced, with a universal primer site and UMIs added in the process. Via MiXCR, TCRdb re-called the 5' RACE reads, giving one row per CDR3 protein. The sample carries fewer than 650,000 distinct CDR3 sequences, about a fifth recorded once. The sample in question was PBMCs, obtained less than 25 days after the first yellow fever vaccination. The source is a man younger than 35 who received the YFV17D yellow fever vaccine. The chain employs TRBV7-2 and TRBJ2-3; D call uncertain. This chain's CDR3 is CASSWASYGDTQYF. In nucleotides, the CDR3 is TGTGCCAGCAGCTGGGCCTCCTACGGTGATACGCAGTATTTT.